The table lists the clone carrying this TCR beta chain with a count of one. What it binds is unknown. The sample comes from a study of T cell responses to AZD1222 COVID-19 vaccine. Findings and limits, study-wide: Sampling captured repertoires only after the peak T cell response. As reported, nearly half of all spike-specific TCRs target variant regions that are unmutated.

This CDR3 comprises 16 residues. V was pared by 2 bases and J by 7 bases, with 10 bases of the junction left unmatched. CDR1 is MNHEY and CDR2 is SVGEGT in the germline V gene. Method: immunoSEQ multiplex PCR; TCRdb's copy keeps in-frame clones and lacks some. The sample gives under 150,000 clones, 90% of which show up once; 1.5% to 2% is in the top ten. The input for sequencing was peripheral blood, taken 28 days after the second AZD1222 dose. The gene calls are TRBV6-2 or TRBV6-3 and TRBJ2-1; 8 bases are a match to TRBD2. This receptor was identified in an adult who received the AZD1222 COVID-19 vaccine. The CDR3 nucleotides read TGTGCCAGCAGTTACAGTAGAAAGCGGGGGACTAATGAGCAGTTCTTC. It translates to CASSYSRKRGTNEQFF.